One sample yielded the 5 T cell receptor beta chains listed below, sequenced in a study of cytomegalovirus exposure and HLA in healthy donors. Amplification used 60 Vbeta primers and 13 Jbeta primers. The method was immunoSEQ multiplex PCR; TCRdb's version includes in-frame clones alone and lacks a portion of them. The data hold tens of thousands of clones, with roughly 80% observed a single time. Material for sequencing was PBMCs. These TCRs come from a man between 35 and 55 years old in good health and CMV-seronegative.

The chain recombines TRBV5-6 with TRBJ2-7; 7 nucleotides align to TRBD2. V lost 6 bases and J lost 6; bases outside the gene matches: 12. The CDR3 covers 14 residues. Germline CDR1 reads SGHDT; CDR2 reads YYEEEE. Here the CDR3 DNA reads TGTGCCAGCACCTCCGGGGGGTCCTTCCTCGAGCAGTACTTC. Protein product: CASTSGGSFLEQYF.

This sequence joins TRBV4-1 and TRBJ2-6; D possibly corresponds to TRBD2 (6 bases). CDR1 is MGHRA and CDR2 is YSYEKL in the germline V gene. The CDR3 runs 16 residues. Trimming shortened V by 0 bases and J by 1 base, and 7 bases separated the two germline ends. DNA of the CDR3: TGCGCCAGCAGCCAAGATCGGGGGTCTGGGGCCAACGTCCTGACTTTC. As protein: CASSQDRGSGANVLTF.

The rearrangement joins TRBV4-1 to TRBJ1-2, with a weak D call TRBD1 (6 bases). Germline V gives CDR1 MGHRA, CDR2 YSYEKL. V shed 0 bases and J shed 3 bases, with 8 bases lying between them. The CDR3 is made up of 14 amino acids. CDR3 bases: TGCGCCAGCAGCCAAGACAGGGGCGACTATGGCTACACCTTC. Its protein product is CASSQDRGDYGYTF.

CDR3 DNA sequence: TGCGCCAGCAGCTTGGATGCGGGGCGGTCAAATTCACCCCTCCACTTT. Translated: CASSLDAGRSNSPLHF. This chain connects TRBV5-1 to TRBJ1-6, with a possible D match to TRBD1 (5 bases). Trimming pared 0 bases from V and 7 bases from J, leaving 14 bases between. Germline CDR1 reads SGHRS; CDR2 reads YFSETQ. This CDR3 contains 16 residues.

The V and J genes are TRBV6-5 and TRBJ1-2; 9 positions agree with TRBD1. With V trimmed by 0 bases and J by 3 bases, 5 bases remained unmatched. Germline V gene sequence: CDR1 MNHEY, CDR2 SVGAGI. This CDR3 has 16 residues. In DNA form, the CDR3 reads TGTGCCAGCAGTTACTCGCCAGGACAGGGGCACTATGGCTACACCTTC. Translated: CASSYSPGQGHYGYTF.